The 25 T cell receptor beta chains reported below all come from one sample, sequenced in a study of CD8+ T cells in alopecia areata (dated by TCRdb to 2017 to 2018). The sample's time point label, in plain terms: baseline before oral tofacitinib. Library preparation used the immunoSEQ multiplex PCR assay. RNA was extracted from all samples and reverse transcribed into cDNA, which served as template for TCR sequencing. The immuneACCESS repertoire file appears here via TCRdb, limited to in-frame rearrangements. These files lack a portion of the clones; in checked studies, under half of the deficit traces to unresolved V genes, and the cause of the others is not known. In this sample the table shows 200,000 or so clones, around 62% of which occur a single time. The ten most abundant clones make up under 0.5% of the sample. The source was CD4+ T cells sorted from blood, collected at week 0. These receptors were collected from a human donor with alopecia areata.

This clone was counted a few times. J is TRBJ2-7 and V is TRBV7-2; possibly TRBD1 for D (6 bases). CDR1 and CDR2 (germline): SGHTA, FQGNSA. The CDR3 loop spans 14 amino acids. Deletions cut 5 bases from V and 2 bases from J, with 13 bases between. The CDR3 sequence is CASSPGTRTYEQYF. The CDR3 nucleotides read TGTGCCAGCAGCCCAGGGACACGGACCTACGAGCAGTACTTC.

The chain is built from TRBV29-1 and TRBJ1-2; D possibly corresponds to TRBD1 (6 bases). The CDR3 has 12 residues. Germline V gives CDR1 SQVTM, CDR2 ANQGSEA. Deletions cut 6 bases from V and 4 bases from J, with 12 bases between. The CDR3 sequence is CSVYRVSYGYTF. In DNA form, the CDR3 reads TGCAGCGTCTACAGGGTATCCTATGGCTACACCTTC.

This clone has more than one count but fewer than ten. CDR3 DNA sequence: TGTGCCAGCAGCAGGCAAACCGGGACTCAGGGGTTCTTC. It specifies CASSRQTGTQGFF. The rearrangement links TRBV6-6 to TRBJ2-1; tentatively, D is TRBD2 (6 bases). CDR1 and CDR2 from the germline V gene are MNHNY and SVGAGI (reference sequence). There are 13 residues in the CDR3. The V end was cut by 6 bases, the J end by 15 bases, with 21 bases between.

The chain recombines TRBV30 with TRBJ2-5; no clear D gene. In germline, CDR1 is GTSNPN, CDR2 SVGIG (reference sequence). This CDR3 is built from 13 residues. Trimming pared 0 bases from V and 4 bases from J, leaving 9 bases between. The CDR3 DNA reads as TGTGCCTGGAGTGTGGGGAACTTAGAGACCCAGTACTTC. This codes for CAWSVGNLETQYF.

This clone was recorded only once. The chain recombines TRBV9 with TRBJ2-1, with D perhaps TRBD2 (6 bases). Trimming cost V 4 bases and J 3 bases, with 17 bases left between them. The germline V gene has CDR1 SGDLS and CDR2 YYNGEE. The CDR3 runs to 16 residues. The CDR3 nucleotides read TGTGCCAGCAGCCCTCCGGGACGGGAGATCTACAATGAGCAGTTCTTC. As protein: CASSPPGREIYNEQFF.

The chain carries TRBV19 and TRBJ2-2; weak D call: TRBD1 (6 bases). CDR1 is LNHDA and CDR2 is SQIVND in the germline V gene (reference sequence). V lost 5 bases, J lost 13 bases, and 14 bases lay in between. The CDR3 has 12 amino acids. The CDR3 protein is CASSGSGGGLFF. The CDR3 DNA follows: TGTGCCAGTAGTGGCTCTGGGGGCGGGCTGTTTTTT. The whole variable domain, filled in from reference TRBV19 and TRBJ2-2, reads DGGITQSPKYLFRKEGQNVTLSCEQNLNHDAMYWYRQDPGQGLRLIYYSQIVNDFQKGDIAEGYSVSREKKESFPLTVTSAQKNPTAFYLCASSGSGGGLFFGEGSRLTVL.

This clone occurred a few times. This chain links TRBV6-1 with TRBJ2-7; D not certain. This CDR3 contains 13 residues. Germline V gene lookup returns CDR1 MNHNS and CDR2 SASEGT. Trimming removed 6 bases at V and 5 bases at J, with 14 bases between. CDR3 protein: CASRWAQKDEQYF. In DNA form, the CDR3 reads TGTGCCAGCAGATGGGCTCAGAAGGACGAGCAGTACTTC.

V and J are TRBV29-1 and TRBJ1-1; D is uncertain. Germline CDR1 reads SQVTM; CDR2 reads ANQGSEA. V gave up 7 bases and J gave up 0 bases, with 15 bases separating them. The CDR3 sequence is 14 residues long. The CDR3, as DNA: TGCAGCGGAGCACAGCACTCGATGAACACTGAAGCTTTCTTT. Translation gives CSGAQHSMNTEAFF.

The chain has TRBV25-1 and TRBJ2-3; no definite D call. Between the trimmed V and J ends, which lost 2 bases and 2 bases, there was a span of 11 bases. Per germline, CDR1 MGHDK and CDR2 SYGVNS. CDR3 length equals 15 residues. The CDR3 loop reads CASSEADASTDTQYF. DNA of the CDR3: TGTGCCAGCAGTGAAGCAGACGCTTCCACAGATACGCAGTATTTT.

The chain is built from TRBV6-5 and TRBJ1-5; 7 positions match TRBD1. This CDR3 region has 15 residues. J lost 4 bases, V lost 4 bases, and 7 bases had no gene match. The germline V gene encodes CDR1 MNHEY and CDR2 SVGAGI. This CDR3 reads CASSFLQGTNQPQHF. CDR3 nucleotide sequence: TGTGCCAGCAGTTTCTTACAGGGGACAAATCAGCCCCAGCATTTT.

This sequence joins TRBV14 and TRBJ2-3; the D is unclear. Trimming pared 0 bases from V and 1 base from J, leaving 5 bases between. Germline V gene sequence: CDR1 SGHDN, CDR2 FVKESK. The CDR3 has 14 amino acids. The CDR3 loop reads CASSQEWGTDTQYF. Here the CDR3 DNA reads TGTGCCAGCAGCCAAGAGTGGGGCACAGATACGCAGTATTTT.

The chain joins TRBV5-1 to TRBJ2-3, with 9 bases lining up with TRBD1. From germline, CDR1 is SGHRS and CDR2 YFSETQ. Trimming removed 4 bases from V and 4 bases from J; junction bases left unmatched: 7. The CDR3 extends over 15 amino acids. The CDR3 DNA sequence: TGCGCCAGCAGCCTCGGGACAGGGCCCGCAGATACGCAGTATTTT. Its protein is CASSLGTGPADTQYF.

The table lists this clone with a few counts. This rearrangement joins TRBV21-1 to TRBJ2-7. TRBV21-1 is reported as a pseudogene. CDR3 length equals 13 residues. The CDR3 loop reads CASSKDQGIEQYF. The CDR3 DNA follows: TGTGCCAGCAGCAAAGATCAAGGTATCGAGCAGTACTTC.

This clone was recorded a few times. CDR3 in amino acids: CASSPTGGEGDTQYF. CDR3 coding DNA: TGTGCCAGCAGCCCAACAGGGGGCGAAGGGGATACGCAGTATTTT. This chain joins TRBV6-5 and TRBJ2-3, with 9 bases lining up with TRBD1. V lost 6 bases, J lost 6 bases, and 10 bases stayed unmatched. This CDR3 comprises 15 residues. Germline V gives CDR1 MNHEY, CDR2 SVGAGI.

This chain uses TRBV5-4 with TRBJ2-3; D is possibly TRBD1 (6 bases). V lost 1 base and J lost 8, with 11 bases in between. The CDR3 has 13 residues. Germline assignment: CDR1 SGHNT and CDR2 YYREEE (reference sequence). CDR3 sequence (DNA): TGTGCCAGCAGCTTGCCAAGAGGGGGTACGCAGTATTTT. Translated: CASSLPRGGTQYF.

This clone turned up a few times. The chain employs TRBV2 and TRBJ1-1; 7 bases agree with TRBD1. The germline V gene encodes CDR1 SNHLY and CDR2 FYNNEI. V was pared by 7 bases and J by 1 base, with 9 bases of the junction left unmatched. The CDR3 loop spans 15 amino acids. For the CDR3, the DNA is TGTGCCAGCAAATCACAGGGGTTCGGGAACACTGAAGCTTTCTTT. Translating it yields CASKSQGFGNTEAFF.

The CDR3 region is CSVASGKGPAVPGNTEAFF. DNA of the CDR3: TGCAGCGTTGCATCAGGTAAAGGGCCCGCCGTCCCTGGGAACACTGAAGCTTTCTTT. The chain links TRBV29-1 to TRBJ1-1; D gene unclear. In germline, CDR1 is SQVTM, CDR2 ANQGSEA. Deletions cut 4 bases from V and 1 base from J, with 28 bases between. CDR3 length equals 19 residues.

This clone has only one observation. The rearrangement links TRBV28 to TRBJ2-3; no reliable D call. With 6 bases removed from V and 2 bases from J, the gap between germline ends came to 9 bases. This CDR3 is built from 13 residues. Germline assignment: CDR1 MDHEN and CDR2 SYDVKM. CDR3 nucleotide sequence: TGTGCCAGCAGCGTCGACGCCACAGATACGCAGTATTTT. As protein: CASSVDATDTQYF.

The rearrangement uses TRBV27 and TRBJ1-2; 9 bases line up with TRBD1. CDR1 is MNHEY, CDR2 SMNVEV, per germline (reference sequence). Losses at the gene ends were 5 bases for V and 6 bases for J; bases not matched to a gene: 4. The length of the CDR3 is 13 residues. The CDR3 reads CASSRGTGHGYTF. CDR3 coding DNA: TGTGCCAGCAGTCGGGGGACAGGGCATGGCTACACCTTC.

The rearrangement links TRBV19 to TRBJ1-1; D remains unclear. V was shortened by 1 base and J by 4 bases, with 7 bases between the two germline ends. Germline V CDR1 and CDR2: LNHDA, SQIVND (reference sequence). The CDR3 consists of 13 residues. CDR3 coding DNA: TGTGCCAGTAGTATAGGGGCGACCACTGAAGCTTTCTTT. Translated, it gives CASSIGATTEAFF.

The rearrangement uses TRBV2 and TRBJ2-7; D is unclear. CDR3 length: 15 residues. V gave up 3 bases and J gave up 1 base, with 13 bases separating them. In germline, CDR1 is SNHLY, CDR2 FYNNEI. CDR3 sequence: CASSDIDRTSYEQYF. The CDR3, as DNA: TGTGCCAGCAGTGATATAGATAGAACGTCCTACGAGCAGTACTTC. Using reference TRBV2 and TRBJ2-7 for the parts outside the CDR3, the full variable domain is EPEVTQTPSHQVTQMGQEVILRCVPISNHLYFYWYRQILGQKVEFLVSFYNNEISEKSEIFDDQFSVERPDGSNFTLKIRSTKLEDSAMYFCASSDIDRTSYEQYFGPGTRLTVT.

In its sample, this clone was seen once. The sample holds other DNA sequences that translate to the same CDR3. The chain uses TRBV30 and TRBJ1-3; no reliable D call. The CDR3 loop spans 14 amino acids. Germline V gene lookup returns CDR1 GTSNPN and CDR2 SVGIG (reference sequence). Trimming took 2 bases from V and 1 from J, leaving 9 bases between them. The CDR3 coding sequence is TGTGCCTGGAGTCGTGGAGGGTCTGGAAACACCATATATTTT. This gives the protein CAWSRGGSGNTIYF.

This clone was seen once. The chain combines TRBV20-1 with TRBJ1-2; D is undetermined. The CDR3 covers 11 residues. The germline V and J ends were trimmed by 5 bases and 5 bases, with 9 bases remaining between them. Germline values: CDR1 DFQATT, CDR2 SNEGSKA (reference sequence). CDR3 amino acids: CSARSGYGYTF. CDR3 in DNA: TGCAGTGCTCGGTCGGGGTATGGCTACACCTTC.

The chain recombines TRBV6-5 with TRBJ2-7; TRBD2 matches at 7 bases. This CDR3 has 15 residues. Germline V lookup: CDR1 MNHEY, CDR2 SVGAGI. With V trimmed by 2 bases and J by 1 base, 5 bases remained unmatched. CDR3 DNA sequence: TGTGCCAGCAGTTACGCCCGGGGGGTGTCCTACGAGCAGTACTTC. It encodes CASSYARGVSYEQYF.

The gene calls are TRBV15 and TRBJ2-5; 15 bases align to TRBD2. The length of the CDR3 is 15 residues. J was trimmed by 5 bases and V by 11 bases; bases with no gene match: 9. The germline gives CDR1 LNHNV, CDR2 YYDKDF (reference sequence). For the CDR3, the DNA is TGTGCCTCCGGGACTAGCGGGAGGAACTGGGAGACCCAGTACTTC. Residues: CASGTSGRNWETQYF.